These 32 T cell receptor beta chains share one sample of origin, sequenced in a study of early T cells in non-severe SARS-CoV-2 infection. TCRdb called the 5' RACE reads again in MiXCR, with one record for every CDR3 protein. The sample contains approximately 40,000 distinct CDR3 sequences, roughly a tenth of which appear only once. Specimen: whole blood. The receptors were sampled from an adult who was a healthcare worker with PCR-confirmed SARS-CoV-2 infection or an uninfected control (not recorded which).

The rearrangement links TRBV27 to TRBJ2-2; D perhaps matches TRBD2 (7 bases). CDR1 is MNHEY, CDR2 SMNVEV, per germline (reference sequence). V was trimmed by 7 bases and J by 3 bases, leaving 15 bases between them. CDR3 length: 15 amino acids. CDR3 amino acids: CASTPRGGDTGELFF. In DNA form, the CDR3 reads TGTGCCAGCACTCCTAGGGGGGGAGACACCGGGGAGCTGTTTTTT.

This clonotype was seen a handful of times. The chain combines TRBV3-1 with TRBJ2-5; 7 bases are shared with TRBD2. Trimming cost V 0 bases and J 5 bases; bases outside gene matches: 9. Per germline, CDR1 LGHDT and CDR2 YNNKEL (reference sequence). This CDR3 has 16 amino acids. The CDR3: CASSQDLGLVSETQYF. The CDR3 DNA follows: TGTGCCAGCAGCCAAGATTTAGGACTAGTCAGTGAGACCCAGTACTTC.

The chain employs TRBV6-5 and TRBJ1-1; 7 positions match TRBD1. Trimming removed 2 bases from V and 7 bases from J; junction bases left unmatched: 4. The length of the CDR3 is 13 residues. The germline V gene has CDR1 MNHEY and CDR2 SVGAGI. The chain's CDR3 is CASSYQTGIEAFF. The CDR3 DNA sequence: TGTGCCAGCAGTTACCAGACAGGGATTGAAGCTTTCTTT.

This clonotype appeared a few times. The gene calls are TRBV7-9 and TRBJ1-1; unclear D gene. CDR3 length equals 13 residues. CDR1 is SEHNR, CDR2 FQNEAQ, per germline (reference sequence). V lost 1 base and J lost 7, with 10 bases in between. CDR3 bases: TGTGCCAGCAGCTTAGTTGCAGTTAGTGAAGCTTTCTTT. It encodes CASSLVAVSEAFF.

This clonotype was picked up many times. The chain carries TRBV7-6 and TRBJ2-7; D remains unclear. CDR3 size: 13 residues. Trimming stripped 2 bases from V and 3 bases from J, with 8 bases between. CDR1 is SGHVS, CDR2 FNYEAQ, per germline. The chain's CDR3 is CASSLRLNYEQYF. In DNA form, the CDR3 reads TGTGCCAGCAGCTTACGACTGAACTACGAGCAGTACTTC.

This clonotype has at least ten counts. V is TRBV6-2 or TRBV6-3 and J is TRBJ2-3; TRBD2 agrees at 11 bases. Germline V lookup: CDR1 MNHEY, CDR2 SVGEGT. After removal of 2 bases from V and 2 bases from J, the junction contained 3 bases not matched to a gene. This CDR3 is built from 16 residues. The CDR3 DNA sequence: TGTGCCAGCAGTTACGGGACTAGCGGTTCCACAGATACGCAGTATTTT. This sequence encodes CASSYGTSGSTDTQYF.

This clonotype was recorded at least ten times. This sequence joins TRBV28 and TRBJ1-2; 9 bases are shared with TRBD1. The CDR3 spans 16 residues. V gave up 6 bases and J gave up 4 bases; unmatched junction bases: 12. Germline-derived CDR1 and CDR2 are MDHEN and SYDVKM. The DNA for the CDR3 is TGTGCCAGCAGCCTGGATTGGGACAGGGCCTTCTATGGCTACACCTTC. Its translation is CASSLDWDRAFYGYTF.

Ten or more counts support this clonotype. The chain joins TRBV27 to TRBJ1-5, with D unclear. The germline gives CDR1 MNHEY, CDR2 SMNVEV (reference sequence). This CDR3 has 14 residues. V shed 6 bases and J shed 4 bases, with 13 bases lying between them. Written as DNA, the CDR3 is TGTGCCAGCAGAGCCGTCTCGGGAAATCAGCCCCAGCATTTT. Translating gives CASRAVSGNQPQHF.

The rearrangement links TRBV19 to TRBJ2-7; the D gene is possibly TRBD2 (6 bases). V was shortened by 6 bases and J by 3 bases, with 18 bases between the two germline ends. The CDR3 spans 15 residues. CDR1 and CDR2 (germline): LNHDA, SQIVND (reference sequence). The CDR3 is CASSFGRLTSYEQYF. CDR3 in DNA: TGTGCCAGTAGCTTCGGACGGCTGACTAGCTACGAGCAGTACTTC.

This rearrangement joins TRBV2 to TRBJ2-3, with 8 positions matching TRBD2. V lost 2 bases to trimming and J lost 5 bases; unmatched junction nucleotides: 15. This CDR3 has 18 residues. CDR1 is SNHLY and CDR2 is FYNNEI in the germline V gene. The CDR3 protein is CASSESLGSGGGQDTQYF. The CDR3, as DNA: TGTGCCAGCAGTGAAAGTTTGGGCAGCGGGGGAGGTCAAGATACGCAGTATTTT. Full variable domain (outside the CDR3, taken from reference TRBV2 and TRBJ2-3): EPEVTQTPSHQVTQMGQEVILRCVPISNHLYFYWYRQILGQKVEFLVSFYNNEISEKSEIFDDQFSVERPDGSNFTLKIRSTKLEDSAMYFCASSESLGSGGGQDTQYFGPGTRLTVL.

This clonotype has only a few counts. This rearrangement joins TRBV18 to TRBJ1-1, with D perhaps matching TRBD1 (6 bases). Trimming removed 3 bases at V and 6 bases at J, with 14 bases between. This CDR3 is built from 14 residues. The germline gives CDR1 KGHSH, CDR2 LQKENI. The DNA of the CDR3 is TGTGCCAGCTCACCTGGAATGGGACACTCTGAAGCTTTCTTT. Translating gives CASSPGMGHSEAFF.

V and J are TRBV29-1 and TRBJ2-3, with 7 bases that match TRBD1. The CDR3 loop spans 14 amino acids. The ends lost 6 bases at V and 2 bases at J; junction bases unmatched: 8. Germline V gene data show CDR1 as SQVTM and CDR2 as ANQGSEA. Here the CDR3 reads CSVGPGQNTDTQYF. Written as DNA, the CDR3 is TGCAGCGTCGGCCCGGGACAGAACACAGATACGCAGTATTTT.

Only a few counts were recorded for this clonotype. The gene calls are TRBV7-2 and TRBJ2-5; 11 bases map to TRBD2. V lost 6 bases to trimming and J lost 2 bases; unmatched junction nucleotides: 5. CDR1 SGHTA and CDR2 FQGNSA come from the germline V gene. The CDR3 contains 15 residues. The CDR3 loop is CASRTPSGGQETQYF. The CDR3, as DNA: TGTGCCAGCAGAACCCCTAGCGGGGGGCAAGAGACCCAGTACTTC.

This clonotype was counted only a few times. The chain combines TRBV20-1 with TRBJ2-3, with 12 bases that match TRBD1. The CDR3 consists of 17 residues. V dropped 5 bases and J dropped 2; count of bases not matched to a gene: 11. Germline values: CDR1 DFQATT, CDR2 SNEGSKA (reference sequence). CDR3 nucleotide sequence: TGCAGTGCTCAGGGACAGGGGGCGACGGGGCTCACAGATACGCAGTATTTT. Its translation is CSAQGQGATGLTDTQYF.

V is TRBV5-4 and J is TRBJ2-4; D is undetermined. Deletions cut 1 base from V and 0 bases from J, with 14 bases between. The CDR3 spans 17 residues. Germline lookup yields CDR1 SGHNT and CDR2 YYREEE (reference sequence). The CDR3 reads CASSLLTTLIAKNIQYF. DNA of the CDR3: TGTGCCAGCAGCTTGCTTACAACCCTAATAGCCAAAAACATTCAGTACTTC.

The rearrangement links TRBV29-1 to TRBJ1-1; no firm D call. In germline, CDR1 is SQVTM, CDR2 ANQGSEA. The CDR3 is 13 residues long. V lost 4 bases to trimming and J lost 0 bases, with 9 bases between them. CDR3 region: CSVGRILNTEAFF. In DNA, the CDR3 is TGCAGCGTTGGACGAATTTTGAACACTGAAGCTTTCTTT.

The chain uses TRBV19 and TRBJ2-2, with a weak D call TRBD1 (6 bases). This CDR3 region has 13 residues. V shed 6 bases and J shed 7 bases, with 12 bases lying between them. CDR1 and CDR2 from the germline V gene are LNHDA and SQIVND (reference sequence). CDR3 coding DNA: TGTGCCAGTAGGTGGGGGCAAAACGGGGAGCTGTTTTTT. Its translation is CASRWGQNGELFF.

This rearrangement joins TRBV7-8 to TRBJ1-2, with 8 bases identical to TRBD1. V was clipped by 0 bases and J by 4 bases; unmatched bases: 7. The CDR3 has 16 amino acids. The germline gives CDR1 SGHVS, CDR2 FQNEAQ. CDR3 coding DNA: TGTGCCAGCAGCTTAGCGTCGGCAGGGGGCAGCTATGGCTACACCTTC. This gives the protein CASSLASAGGSYGYTF.

The chain is built from TRBV29-1 and TRBJ1-3; 7 bases line up with TRBD1. Germline V gives CDR1 SQVTM, CDR2 ANQGSEA. CDR3 length: 14 amino acids. V lost 3 bases and J lost 4; bases outside the gene matches: 6. The CDR3 DNA reads TGCAGCGTTGATATAGGGGGCACCGGAAACACCATATATTTT. It translates to CSVDIGGTGNTIYF.

This clonotype was detected a few times. This chain connects TRBV4-3 to TRBJ2-5, with a tentative D call TRBD1 (5 bases). CDR1 is LGHNA and CDR2 is YSLEER in the germline V gene. V was shortened by 0 bases and J by 5 bases, with 10 bases between the two germline ends. This CDR3 has 14 amino acids. CDR3 DNA: TGCGCCAGCAGCCAAGAGGCAGGGTTGGAGACCCAGTACTTC. It codes for CASSQEAGLETQYF.

V usage is TRBV20-1 and J usage is TRBJ1-4; TRBD1 agrees at 7 bases. V lost 3 bases and J lost 8; bases outside the gene matches: 12. This CDR3 has 15 residues. Germline assignment: CDR1 DFQATT and CDR2 SNEGSKA (reference sequence). The chain's CDR3 is CSARQNRGSGEKLFF. DNA for the CDR3: TGCAGTGCTAGGCAGAACAGGGGCTCGGGCGAAAAACTGTTTTTT.

This clonotype was seen many times. The chain combines TRBV5-4 with TRBJ2-3; 8 positions match TRBD2. V lost 0 bases to trimming and J lost 2 bases; unmatched junction nucleotides: 2. This CDR3 comprises 15 residues. Germline values: CDR1 SGHNT, CDR2 YYREEE (reference sequence). CDR3 loop: CASSLDSGATDTQYF. The CDR3 DNA reads TGTGCCAGCAGCTTGGATAGCGGGGCCACAGATACGCAGTATTTT.

The rearrangement links TRBV4-3 to TRBJ2-2; 11 bases match TRBD2. The CDR3 extends over 16 amino acids. V shed 3 bases, J shed 3 bases, and the junction held 3 bases outside the gene matches. In germline, CDR1 is LGHNA, CDR2 YSLEER. The CDR3: CASSQGTSGDTGELFF. CDR3 nucleotides: TGCGCCAGCAGCCAGGGGACTAGCGGAGACACCGGGGAGCTGTTTTTT.

This clonotype is large (0.1 to 1%) by share. The chain carries TRBV27 and TRBJ2-6; D gene ambiguous. Between the trimmed V and J ends, which lost 6 bases and 0 bases, there was a span of 3 bases. This CDR3 is built from 13 residues. The germline CDR1 and CDR2 sequences are MNHEY and SMNVEV (reference sequence). CDR3 in amino acids: CASSPSGANVLTF. The DNA of the CDR3 is TGTGCCAGCAGCCCCTCTGGGGCCAACGTCCTGACTTTC.

This clonotype came up many times. This sequence joins TRBV10-1 and TRBJ2-7; D remains ambiguous. Per germline, CDR1 WNHNN and CDR2 SYGVQD (reference sequence). The CDR3 has 13 residues. Trimming left V 1 base short and J 5 bases short, with 9 bases between. The CDR3 region is CASSELSRDEQYF. The CDR3 coding sequence is TGCGCCAGCAGTGAGTTAAGTAGGGACGAGCAGTACTTC.

This clonotype has a handful of counts. The chain joins TRBV19 to TRBJ2-2, with 13 bases matching TRBD2. The CDR3 is 18 residues long. V shed 5 bases and J 5 bases; nucleotides not matched to a gene: 11. CDR1 LNHDA and CDR2 SQIVND come from the germline V gene (reference sequence). The CDR3 region is CASSSDTGTSGATGELFF. The CDR3 DNA is TGTGCCAGTAGTTCCGATACCGGGACTAGCGGGGCTACCGGGGAGCTGTTTTTT.

This clonotype was counted many times. The chain uses TRBV7-9 and TRBJ2-3; TRBD2 matches 8 bases. CDR3 size: 15 residues. Trimming took 5 bases from V and 6 from J; bases not matched to a gene: 10. Germline CDR1 SEHNR, CDR2 FQNEAQ (reference sequence). CDR3 DNA: TGTGCCAGCAGCCGGAGCGGGGGCCGGTGGGATACGCAGTATTTT. Its translation is CASSRSGGRWDTQYF.

V is TRBV6-2 or TRBV6-3 and J is TRBJ1-1; 7 bases match TRBD1. V lost 5 bases, J lost 3 bases, and 6 bases stayed unmatched. This CDR3 is 14 amino acids long. The V gene's germline CDR1 is MNHEY and CDR2 SVGEGT. CDR3 loop: CASSDPGQHTEAFF. The CDR3 region has the DNA TGTGCCAGCAGTGACCCGGGACAGCACACTGAAGCTTTCTTT.

This clonotype was counted only a few times. The chain links TRBV6-5 to TRBJ2-7; TRBD2 might be the D (6 bases). From germline, CDR1 is MNHEY and CDR2 SVGAGI. V was cut by 2 bases and J by 7 bases, with 12 bases left in between. The CDR3 has 13 residues. CDR3: CASSYGGVGEQYF. The CDR3 DNA follows: TGTGCCAGCAGTTACGGCGGGGTAGGGGAGCAGTACTTC.

At least ten counts were recorded for this clonotype. CDR3: CASSLGLGSRGEYEQYF. The CDR3 nucleotides read TGTGCCAGCAGCTTAGGATTGGGAAGCAGGGGGGAGTACGAGCAGTACTTC. V and J are TRBV11-3 and TRBJ2-7; TRBD1 might be the D (7 bases). V lost 1 base and J lost 4, with 20 bases in between. CDR1 and CDR2 from the germline V gene are SGHNT and YENEEA. The CDR3 has 17 amino acids.

This clonotype was observed a handful of times. This rearrangement joins TRBV9 to TRBJ2-2, with D perhaps matching TRBD1 (6 bases). The CDR3 has 14 residues. V lost 3 bases to trimming and J lost 8 bases, with 14 bases between them. The germline CDR1 and CDR2 sequences are SGDLS and YYNGEE. Here the CDR3 reads CASSEQGILGELFF. The CDR3 DNA is TGTGCCAGCAGCGAACAGGGAATTTTGGGGGAGCTGTTTTTT. The variable domain in full, completed from reference TRBV9 and TRBJ2-2, reads DSGVTQTPKHLITATGQRVTLRCSPRSGDLSVYWYQQSLDQGLQFLIQYYNGEERAKGNILERFSAQQFPDLHSELNLSSLELGDSALYFCASSEQGILGELFFGEGSRLTVL.

This chain uses TRBV12-3 or TRBV12-4 with TRBJ1-2, with 9 bases lining up with TRBD1. This CDR3 is built from 13 residues. Losses at the gene ends were 6 bases for V and 7 bases for J; bases not matched to a gene: 6. DNA for the CDR3: TGTGCCAGCAGGAATTTACAGGGGGCTGGCTACACCTTC. The encoded protein is CASRNLQGAGYTF.